The sequence of this T cell receptor (beta chain) was determined in a study of cytomegalovirus exposure and HLA in healthy donors. Primers for the PCR totalled 60 Vbeta and 13 Jbeta. TCRdb's table, derived via immunoSEQ multiplex PCR, lists solely in-frame clones and lacks some. The repertoire holds about 170,000 clones, with 70% to 90% as singletons. The germline gives CDR1 MNHEY, CDR2 SMNVEV (reference sequence). V was shortened by 5 bases and J by 3 bases, with 23 bases between the two germline ends. The CDR3 spans 17 residues. The sample comprised PBMCs. This chain links TRBV27 with TRBJ2-7; the D gene is possibly TRBD2 (6 bases). The sequence came from a man between 25 and 39 years old in good health and CMV-seropositive. The CDR3 sequence is CASSALAGSLPHYEQYF. The CDR3 bases are TGTGCCAGCAGTGCCCTCGCGGGGAGTTTGCCCCACTACGAGCAGTACTTC.